This T cell receptor beta chain was identified in a study of regulatory T cells in long-lasting Graves disease. Study details: For under 3 months, newly diagnosed Graves' patients had been taking antithyroid drugs.

Time point reported: newly diagnosed GD, antithyroid drugs for less than 3 months. The TCR library was made from RNA extracted from PBMCs. This clonotype has more than one count but fewer than ten. Researchers made TCR beta libraries by using iRepertoire HTBI primers and running Arm-PCR on CDR3 regions. TCRdb reanalysed the multiplex PCR reads using MiXCR and keeps one entry per CDR3 protein. Here the sample spans hundreds of thousands of distinct CDR3 sequences, approximately 15% being singletons. This CDR3 comprises 14 residues. V trimming: 5 bases; J trimming: 8 bases; junction bases outside the gene matches: 6. Germline loops: CDR1 ENHRY, CDR2 SYGVKD. This same sample was also part of a study on T cells in Graves' hyperthyroidism and ophthalmopathy.

The source of this sequence is a middle-aged man with Graves disease. The source material was peripheral blood mononuclear cells (PBMCs), sampled at new diagnosis, from a patient treated with antithyroid drugs. This chain joins TRBV10-3 and TRBJ2-1; 10 nucleotides match TRBD1. CDR3 residues: CAISPTGGLYEQFF. CDR3 in DNA: TGTGCCATCAGTCCGACAGGGGGCCTATATGAGCAGTTCTTC.